Sequencing of this TCR beta chain was carried out in a study of CD8+ T cells in alopecia areata. Study-wide context: Severity of treated patients was scored by affected scalp percentage. Study-wide results and limits: TCR sharing was clearer in mice than between patients, perhaps partly owing to patient HLA diversity.

The treatment was: oral pan-JAK inhibitor, 5-10 mg twice daily. Peripheral blood and lesional scalp punch biopsies were taken from alopecia areata patients. Germline V lookup: CDR1 SGDLS, CDR2 YYNGEE. This CDR3 contains 15 residues. V lost 3 bases, J lost 3 bases, and 15 bases lay in between. Once RNA had been extracted, it was reverse transcribed into cDNA to act as the sequencing template. Sequencing used immunoSEQ multiplex PCR; TCRdb keeps in-frame clones, though not all of them. The sample has about 190,000 clones, roughly 61% seen once; the top ten hold roughly an eighth. As to this clone: The antigen is undetermined.

The source was CD8+ T cells sorted from blood, collected at week 24, from a patient treated with tofacitinib. This chain uses TRBV9 with TRBJ1-1; a possible D gene is TRBD1 (5 bases). This receptor was taken from a human donor with alopecia areata. CDR3 region: CASSARQKGDTEAFF. CDR3 bases: TGTGCCAGCAGCGCTAGACAGAAAGGGGACACTGAAGCTTTCTTT.